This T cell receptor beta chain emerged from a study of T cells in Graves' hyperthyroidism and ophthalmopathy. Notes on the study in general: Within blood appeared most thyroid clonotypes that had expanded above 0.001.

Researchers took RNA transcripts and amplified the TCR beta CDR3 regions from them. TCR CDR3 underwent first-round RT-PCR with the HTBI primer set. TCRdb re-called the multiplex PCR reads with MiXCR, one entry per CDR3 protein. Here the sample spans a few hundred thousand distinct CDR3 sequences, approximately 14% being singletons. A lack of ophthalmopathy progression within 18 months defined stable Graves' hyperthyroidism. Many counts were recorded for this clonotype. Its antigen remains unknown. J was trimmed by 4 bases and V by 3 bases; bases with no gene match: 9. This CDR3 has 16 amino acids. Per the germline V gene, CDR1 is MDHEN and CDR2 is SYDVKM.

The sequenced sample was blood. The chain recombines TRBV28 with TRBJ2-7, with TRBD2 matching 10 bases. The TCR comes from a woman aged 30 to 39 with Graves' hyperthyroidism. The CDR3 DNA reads TGTGCCAGCAGTTTCCCTACTAGCGGGAATCTTTACGAGCAGTACTTC. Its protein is CASSFPTSGNLYEQYF.